The following is a T cell receptor (beta chain) sequence with its context. No antigen is known for it. The data are from a study of T cell responses to AZD1222 COVID-19 vaccine. Study at large: Timing groups of about 4 and about 12 weeks for second doses were pooled.

Measured with immunoSEQ multiplex PCR; TCRdb has only the in-frame clones, and not every one. The sample lists about 120,000 clones; more than 75% were seen once. General study points: Just a handful of AZD1222 recipients tested seropositive at baseline. Donors, mostly white British, included more females; clonal diversity was possibly underestimated.

This CDR3 contains 15 residues. Germline V gene lookup returns CDR1 LGHNT and CDR2 FRNRAP. Trimming removed 4 bases at V and 4 bases at J, with 16 bases between. The chain couples TRBV12-5 to TRBJ1-2, with D unclear. The clonotype originates from an adult in good health. The source material was peripheral blood, sampled on day 0 of AZD1222 vaccination. CDR3 DNA sequence: TGTGCTAGTGGTTCCGCTGCAGCCGCCTCCTATGGCTACACCTTC. Translation gives CASGSAAAASYGYTF.